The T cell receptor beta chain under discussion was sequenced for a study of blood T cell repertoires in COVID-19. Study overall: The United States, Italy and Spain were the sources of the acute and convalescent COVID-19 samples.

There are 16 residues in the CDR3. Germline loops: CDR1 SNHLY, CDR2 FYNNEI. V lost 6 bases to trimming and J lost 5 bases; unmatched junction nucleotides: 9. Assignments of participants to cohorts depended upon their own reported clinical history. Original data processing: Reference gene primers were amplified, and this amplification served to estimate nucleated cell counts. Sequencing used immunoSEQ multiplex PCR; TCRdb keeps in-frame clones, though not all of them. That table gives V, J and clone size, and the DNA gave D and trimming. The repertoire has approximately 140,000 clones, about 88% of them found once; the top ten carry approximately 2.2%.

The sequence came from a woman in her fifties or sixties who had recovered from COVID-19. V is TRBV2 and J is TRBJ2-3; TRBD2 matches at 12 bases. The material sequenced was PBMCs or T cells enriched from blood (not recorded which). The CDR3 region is CASSAPSGRGGDTQYF. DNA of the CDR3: TGTGCCAGCAGCGCCCCTAGCGGGAGGGGCGGAGATACGCAGTATTTT.